The clone carrying this TCR beta chain was picked up many times. The antigen is unknown. The sample comes from a study of CD8 T cells in ankylosing spondylitis. Study outcomes and limitations: Before this, some motif variants had been reported in reactive arthritis synovial fluid and blood. Blood from ankylosing spondylitis patients appeared to carry a characteristic roughly eight-variant TCR beta motif.

Each TCR beta library was made by quantitative 5'-RACE that incorporated molecular barcodes. MiXCR, applied by TCRdb to the 5' RACE reads, yields one record per CDR3 protein. The profile shows 200,000 to 250,000 distinct CDR3 sequences, roughly 6.6% of them singletons. The junction had 7 bases not matched to a gene; V was cut back by 3 bases and J by 4 bases. This CDR3 is 16 amino acids long. CDR1 and CDR2 from the germline V gene are SGHAT and FQNNGV. The chain has TRBV11-2 and TRBJ2-1; TRBD2 matches at 9 bases. The source of this sequence is a male donor with ankylosing spondylitis. The sample taken for sequencing was blood, either unsorted or a sorted T cell fraction (not recorded which). In DNA, the CDR3 is TGTGCCAGCAGCTTGGGACTAGCCGGAAAATACAATGAGCAGTTCTTC. Protein sequence: CASSLGLAGKYNEQFF.